The next 10 T cell receptor beta chains were all read from a single sample in a study of shared clonotypes between healthy human individuals. Measured with immunoSEQ multiplex PCR; TCRdb has only the in-frame clones, and not every one. The data show about 490,000 clones, over 60% seen once. Specimen: PBMCs. These receptors all come from a woman between 35 and 50 years old in good health. Some clones in this sample may be carry-over from other donors' samples.

This chain links TRBV7-2 with TRBJ2-5; D might be TRBD1 or TRBD2, each matching 5 bases. This CDR3 region has 16 residues. The V end was cut by 5 bases, the J end by 5 bases, with 21 bases between. The germline gives CDR1 SGHTA, CDR2 FQGNSA. The CDR3 region is CASSPGDRSLVETQYF. The CDR3, as DNA: TGTGCCAGCAGCCCTGGGGACCGATCGCTCGTTGAGACCCAGTACTTC.

The rearrangement uses TRBV4-1 and TRBJ1-2; D ambiguous. With 1 base removed from V and 1 base from J, the gap between germline ends came to 25 bases. Germline V gene sequence: CDR1 MGHRA, CDR2 YSYEKL. The CDR3 runs to 20 residues. As DNA, the CDR3 is TGCGCCAGCAGCCAAGTGCCTCCCCGGGTCCGGGTGGAGATTAACTATGGCTACACCTTC. Residues: CASSQVPPRVRVEINYGYTF.

This chain links TRBV30 with TRBJ1-1; D gene ambiguous. This CDR3 spans 15 amino acids. Trimming pared 0 bases from V and 5 bases from J, leaving 16 bases between. Germline V gene sequence: CDR1 GTSNPN, CDR2 SVGIG (reference sequence). As DNA, the CDR3 is TGTGCCTGGAGTGTAAAGGGCAGCCTCGGGACTGAAGCTTTCTTT. Its translation: CAWSVKGSLGTEAFF.

The genes are TRBV7-9 and TRBJ2-3, with D hard to call. This CDR3 is 12 amino acids long. Germline-derived CDR1 and CDR2 are SEHNR and FQNEAQ (reference sequence). The ends were cut back, 5 bases at V and 8 bases at J, with 11 bases in the middle. The CDR3 DNA is TGTGCCAGCAGCCCTGGCGGCGGTACGCAGTATTTT. As protein: CASSPGGGTQYF.

This clone showed up just a few times. This sample includes further DNA sequences coding for the same CDR3. This chain joins TRBV5-6 and TRBJ2-2; no clear D. CDR1 SGHDT and CDR2 YYEEEE come from the germline V gene. The CDR3 extends over 15 amino acids. V lost 0 bases, J lost 7 bases, and 13 bases lay in between. Written as DNA, the CDR3 is TGTGCCAGCAGCTTGGTACGGATTGATGGCGGGGAGCTGTTTTTT. Its translation is CASSLVRIDGGELFF.

The chain carries TRBV9 and TRBJ2-7, with a possible D match to TRBD1 (6 bases). The CDR3 length is 15 residues. Trimming stripped 3 bases from V and 3 bases from J, with 16 bases between. Germline values: CDR1 SGDLS, CDR2 YYNGEE. The CDR3: CASSAEGGPFYEQYF. Written as DNA, the CDR3 is TGTGCCAGCAGCGCCGAAGGGGGACCGTTCTACGAGCAGTACTTC.

This clone was found many times. CDR3 coding DNA: TGTGCCAGCACCCAAGTGGGAATGAGCGAGCAGTACTTC. This translates into CASTQVGMSEQYF. V gene TRBV6-1 combines with J gene TRBJ2-7; D is unresolved. The length of the CDR3 is 13 residues. Germline V gene sequence: CDR1 MNHNS, CDR2 SASEGT. The V end was cut by 7 bases, the J end by 6 bases, with 16 bases between.

On this clone: A much larger clone is a single base away; this may be a read error. The rearrangement uses TRBV7-2 and TRBJ2-5; no firm D call. V dropped 3 bases and J dropped 4 bases, with 6 bases sitting between them. Germline V gene lookup returns CDR1 SGHTA and CDR2 FQGNSA. This CDR3 contains 12 residues. As DNA, the CDR3 is TGTGCCAGCAGCTTCTTAAGAGAGACCCAGTACTTC. Translating gives CASSFLRETQYF.

Of note for this clone: A far larger clone is one nucleotide away, so this likely arose from a read error. The chain has TRBV11-2 and TRBJ1-4; D not certain. The CDR3 is 12 residues long. V was shortened by 2 bases and J by 8 bases, with 6 bases between the two germline ends. Per germline, CDR1 SGHAT and CDR2 FQNNGV. CDR3 bases: TGTGCCAGCAGCTTACGGAGGGAAAAACTGTTTTTT. This codes for CASSLRREKLFF.

A word on this clone: Other DNA sequences in the sample encode the same CDR3. The genes are TRBV28 and TRBJ2-5, with TRBD2 matching over 14 bases. With V trimmed by 6 bases and J by 2 bases, 5 bases remained unmatched. Per the germline V gene, CDR1 is MDHEN and CDR2 is SYDVKM. The CDR3 has 16 amino acids. CDR3: CASSYGLAGGQETQYF. CDR3 DNA sequence: TGTGCCAGCAGCTACGGACTAGCGGGAGGTCAAGAGACCCAGTACTTC. The complete variable domain, with remaining parts taken from reference TRBV28 and TRBJ2-5, reads DVKVTQSSRYLVKRTGEKVFLECVQDMDHENMFWYRQDPGLGLRLIYFSYDVKMKEKGDIPEGYSVSREKKERFSLILESASTNQTSMYLCASSYGLAGGQETQYFGPGTRLLVL.